Below, 2 T cell receptor beta chains from the same sample are listed, as sequenced in a study of CD8 T cells in ankylosing spondylitis. Regarding the study as a whole: Characteristic, it appeared, of ankylosing spondylitis blood was a TCR beta motif of eight highly homologous variants.

TCRdb analysed the 5' RACE reads with MiXCR anew, one entry per CDR3 protein. The data show more than 600,000 distinct CDR3 sequences, around 19% seen once. The antigens of these receptors remain unknown. Sequencing input: blood, either unsorted or a sorted T cell fraction (not recorded which). The source is a male donor with ankylosing spondylitis.

The rearrangement uses TRBV6-5 and TRBJ1-2; the D gene is possibly TRBD1 (5 bases). Germline V gene lookup returns CDR1 MNHEY and CDR2 SVGAGI. The CDR3 length is 15 residues. Trimming pared 2 bases from V and 4 bases from J, leaving 14 bases between. Written as DNA, the CDR3 is TGTGCCAGCAGTTACGATGGGCAGGGTCTCTATGGCTACACCTTC. Protein sequence: CASSYDGQGLYGYTF.

This clonotype was detected only a few times. The J gene is TRBJ2-7, the V gene TRBV20-1; D perhaps matches TRBD2 (5 bases). V was trimmed by 3 bases and J by 3 bases, leaving 15 bases between them. CDR1 DFQATT and CDR2 SNEGSKA come from the germline V gene (reference sequence). CDR3 length: 14 amino acids. In nucleotides, the CDR3 is TGCAGTGCTAGGGATGTGTTTAGCGACTACGAGCAGTACTTC. Amino acids: CSARDVFSDYEQYF.